This entry lists 13 T cell receptor beta chains sequenced from one sample in a study of shared clonotypes between healthy human individuals. The protocol was immunoSEQ multiplex PCR, while the TCRdb copy is restricted to in-frame clones and leaves out a portion. The table has some 360,000 clones, about 70% seen once. The specimen sequenced was memory CD4+ T cells sorted from blood. As to subset: CD45RA-negative fraction. These receptors came from a man between 25 and 39 years old in good health.

This chain joins TRBV5-1 and TRBJ2-1; tentative D call: TRBD2 (6 bases). Germline values: CDR1 SGHRS, CDR2 YFSETQ. The CDR3 is made up of 15 amino acids. V dropped 0 bases and J dropped 2 bases, with 9 bases sitting between them. For the CDR3, the DNA is TGCGCCAGCAGCTTGGCGGCGGGGCCCTACAATGAGCAGTTCTTC. This translates into CASSLAAGPYNEQFF. The full variable domain, its missing parts supplied by reference TRBV5-1 and TRBJ2-1, is KAGVTQTPRYLIKTRGQQVTLSCSPISGHRSVSWYQQTPGQGLQFLFEYFSETQRNKGNFPGRFSGRQFSNSRSEMNVSTLELGDSALYLCASSLAAGPYNEQFFGPGTRLTVL.

CDR3 loop: CASSSTPSRGTEAFF. CDR3 in DNA: TGCGCCAGCAGCTCCACTCCCAGCAGGGGCACTGAAGCTTTCTTT. The rearrangement links TRBV5-1 to TRBJ1-1, with a weak D call TRBD1 (6 bases). The CDR3 loop spans 15 amino acids. V was cut by 3 bases and J by 4 bases, with 16 bases left in between. In germline, CDR1 is SGHRS, CDR2 YFSETQ.

The chain is built from TRBV20-1 and TRBJ2-5; D not certain. Trimming took off 3 bases at V and 8 bases at J, with 10 bases between the two ends. CDR3 length: 11 residues. Germline loops: CDR1 DFQATT, CDR2 SNEGSKA (reference sequence). The CDR3 nucleotides are TGCAGTGCTAGTGATTCGGACACCCAGTACTTC. Translated, it gives CSASDSDTQYF.

V gene TRBV28 combines with J gene TRBJ2-1; 13 nucleotides align to TRBD2. The trim removed 5 bases at V and 12 bases at J, leaving 10 bases unmatched. The CDR3 is 15 amino acids. Germline CDR1 reads MDHEN; CDR2 reads SYDVKM. The CDR3 region has the DNA TGTGCCAGCAGTGCCACCGGGACTAGCGGGGTACGGCAGTTCTTC. This sequence encodes CASSATGTSGVRQFF.

J is TRBJ2-1 and V is TRBV29-1; D unresolved. With 4 bases removed from V and 8 bases from J, the gap between germline ends came to 24 bases. CDR3 length: 16 amino acids. CDR1 and CDR2 (germline): SQVTM, ANQGSEA. CDR3 sequence reads: CSVGAGWGMLRDEQFF. The CDR3 coding sequence is TGCAGCGTTGGGGCTGGCTGGGGAATGTTAAGAGATGAGCAGTTCTTC.

In this sample, this clone turned up a few times. The chain is built from TRBV18 and TRBJ1-1; tentative D call: TRBD1 (5 bases). This CDR3 contains 15 residues. Germline loops: CDR1 KGHSH, CDR2 LQKENI. The V and J ends lost 0 bases and 0 bases respectively, with 8 bases between them. In DNA form, the CDR3 reads TGTGCCAGCTCACCACCGGGCAGGGTGAACACTGAAGCTTTCTTT. It codes for CASSPPGRVNTEAFF.

This chain connects TRBV11-2 to TRBJ2-1; D gene ambiguous. The V end lost 1 base, the J end lost 0 bases, and 13 bases lay between the germline ends. CDR1 SGHAT and CDR2 FQNNGV come from the germline V gene. The length of the CDR3 is 17 residues. The CDR3 sequence is CASSLALSRSSYNEQFF. In DNA form, the CDR3 reads TGTGCCAGCAGCTTAGCATTGTCCAGAAGCTCCTACAATGAGCAGTTCTTC. The whole variable domain, filled in from reference TRBV11-2 and TRBJ2-1, reads EAGVAQSPRYKIIEKRQSVAFWCNPISGHATLYWYQQILGQGPKLLIQFQNNGVVDDSQLPKDRFSAERLKGVDSTLKIQPAKLEDSAVYLCASSLALSRSSYNEQFFGPGTRLTVL.

This clone appeared once. The chain has TRBV6-1 and TRBJ1-2; D gene uncertain. The CDR3 has 11 amino acids. Trimming pared 3 bases from V and 4 bases from J, leaving 3 bases between. Germline lookup yields CDR1 MNHNS and CDR2 SASEGT. Here the CDR3 DNA reads TGTGCCAGCAGTGAGGTCTATGGCTACACCTTC. Translated: CASSEVYGYTF.

This chain uses TRBV6-6 with TRBJ2-3; D remains unclear. The germline V and J ends were trimmed by 0 bases and 2 bases, with 9 bases remaining between them. Per the germline V gene, CDR1 is MNHNY and CDR2 is SVGAGI (reference sequence). This CDR3 has 15 amino acids. CDR3 amino acids: CASSYSFASTDTQYF. The CDR3, as DNA: TGTGCCAGCAGTTACTCATTTGCTTCCACAGATACGCAGTATTTT.

This chain uses TRBV4-2 with TRBJ2-5; TRBD2 agrees at 12 bases. Germline CDR1 reads LGHNA; CDR2 reads YNFKEQ. The CDR3 is made up of 16 amino acids. Trimming took 2 bases from V and 7 from J; bases not matched to a gene: 8. The CDR3 DNA is TGTGCCAGCAGCCAACGACTAGCGGGAGAGGTTGGGACCCAGTACTTC. Protein product: CASSQRLAGEVGTQYF.

This clone has a handful of counts. The genes are TRBV2 and TRBJ2-3; 7 nucleotides match TRBD1. Trimming removed 5 bases from V and 6 bases from J; junction bases left unmatched: 11. CDR3 length: 15 residues. Germline CDR1 and CDR2: SNHLY and FYNNEI. The CDR3 DNA reads as TGTGCCAGCAGTACGACAGGGTCGGTTAAGGATACGCAGTATTTT. It is translated as CASSTTGSVKDTQYF.

CDR3 bases: TGTGCCAGCAGTATTACTAGCGGGAGCTACAATGAGCAGTTCTTC. Its translation is CASSITSGSYNEQFF. This chain connects TRBV28 to TRBJ2-1; TRBD2 matches at 11 bases. Germline CDR1 MDHEN, CDR2 SYDVKM. Trimming removed 5 bases from V and 3 bases from J; junction bases left unmatched: 3. CDR3 length equals 15 residues.

J is TRBJ2-7 and V is TRBV10-3; tentatively, D is TRBD2 (6 bases). V was trimmed by 0 bases and J by 5 bases, leaving 8 bases between them. Germline CDR1 ENHRY, CDR2 SYGVKD. The CDR3 covers 13 residues. The CDR3 DNA is TGTGCCATCAGTGAGTCGAGGGAGGACGAGCAGTACTTC. Translating gives CAISESREDEQYF.